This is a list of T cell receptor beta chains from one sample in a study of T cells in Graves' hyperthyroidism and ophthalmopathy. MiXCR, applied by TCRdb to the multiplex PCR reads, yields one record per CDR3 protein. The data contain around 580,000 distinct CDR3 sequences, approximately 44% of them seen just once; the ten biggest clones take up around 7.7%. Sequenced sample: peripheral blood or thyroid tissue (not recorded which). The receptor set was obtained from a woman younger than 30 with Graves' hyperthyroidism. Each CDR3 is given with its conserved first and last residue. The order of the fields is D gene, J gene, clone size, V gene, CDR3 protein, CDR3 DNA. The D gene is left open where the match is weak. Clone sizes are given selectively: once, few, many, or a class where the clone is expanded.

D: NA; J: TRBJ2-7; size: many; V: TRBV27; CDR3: CASSPRPSGGYEQYF; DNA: TGTGCCAGCAGTCCTCGGCCCTCCGGGGGCTACGAGCAGTACTTC
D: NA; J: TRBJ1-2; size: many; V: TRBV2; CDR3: CASRRDILSYGYTF; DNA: TGTGCCAGCAGACGGGACATTCTTTCCTATGGCTACACCTTC
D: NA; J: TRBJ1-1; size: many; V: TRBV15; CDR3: CATSRDSHYTEAFF; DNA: TGTGCCACCAGCAGAGACTCCCACTACACTGAAGCTTTCTTT
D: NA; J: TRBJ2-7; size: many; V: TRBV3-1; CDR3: CASSQVPTSSYEQYF; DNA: TGTGCCAGCAGCCAAGTTCCCACTAGTTCGTACGAGCAGTACTTC
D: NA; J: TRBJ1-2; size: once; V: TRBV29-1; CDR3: CSVRETGTYGYTF; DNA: TGCAGCGTTAGGGAAACAGGGACCTATGGCTACACCTTC
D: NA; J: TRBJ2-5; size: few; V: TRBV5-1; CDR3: CASSDAYTRRYF; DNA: TGCGCCAGCTCCGACGCTTACACGAGGCGGTACTTC
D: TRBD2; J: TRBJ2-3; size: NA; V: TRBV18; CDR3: CASSPRTSRHTDTQYF; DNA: TGTGCCAGCTCACCCAGGACTAGCCGACACACAGATACGCAGTATTTT
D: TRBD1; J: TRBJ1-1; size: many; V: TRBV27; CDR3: CASSTRDRGPNTEAFF; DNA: TGTGCCAGCAGTACTCGGGACAGGGGGCCTAACACTGAAGCTTTCTTT
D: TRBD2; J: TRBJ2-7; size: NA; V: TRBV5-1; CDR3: CASSLGAGEPNEQYF; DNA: TGCGCCAGCAGCTTGGGTGCGGGAGAGCCCAACGAGCAGTACTTC
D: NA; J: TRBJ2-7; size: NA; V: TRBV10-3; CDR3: CAIPAAQPNYEQYF; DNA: TGTGCCATACCTGCGGCCCAGCCTAACTACGAGCAGTACTTC
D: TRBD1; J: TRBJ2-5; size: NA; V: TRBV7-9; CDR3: CASSSMGQGEETQYF; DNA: TGTGCCAGCAGCTCCATGGGGCAGGGGGAAGAGACCCAGTACTTC
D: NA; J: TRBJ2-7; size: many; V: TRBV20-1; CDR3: CSATPRRGERNEQYF; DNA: TGCAGTGCCACCCCGCGACGGGGAGAAAGGAACGAGCAGTACTTC
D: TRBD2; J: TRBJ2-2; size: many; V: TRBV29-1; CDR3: CSVEVLAPLGELFF; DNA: TGCAGCGTTGAAGTACTAGCGCCATTAGGGGAGCTGTTTTTT
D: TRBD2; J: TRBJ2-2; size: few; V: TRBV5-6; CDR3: CASSLGRERAAGELFF; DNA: TGTGCCAGCAGCTTAGGGCGGGAGAGGGCTGCCGGGGAGCTGTTTTTT
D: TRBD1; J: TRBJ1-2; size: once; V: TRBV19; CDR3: CASSVRQGLGGYTF; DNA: TGTGCCAGTAGTGTCCGACAGGGGCTCGGTGGCTACACCTTC
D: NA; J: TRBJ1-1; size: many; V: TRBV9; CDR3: CASSPGGGDTEAFF; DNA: TGTGCCAGCAGCCCCGGAGGAGGGGACACTGAAGCTTTCTTT
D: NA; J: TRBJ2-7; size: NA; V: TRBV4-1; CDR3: CASSERQTYEQYF; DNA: TGCGCCAGCAGCGAAAGACAGACCTACGAGCAGTACTTC
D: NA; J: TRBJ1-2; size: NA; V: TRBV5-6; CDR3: CVSSLLRSSNYGYTF; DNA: TGTGTCAGCAGCTTGCTCCGGTCTAGTAACTATGGCTACACCTTC
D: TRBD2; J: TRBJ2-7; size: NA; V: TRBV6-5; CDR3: CAGSLILAGTPYEQYF; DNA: TGTGCCGGCAGTTTAATCCTAGCGGGAACTCCTTACGAGCAGTACTTC
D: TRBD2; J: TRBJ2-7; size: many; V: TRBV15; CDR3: CATSRGLADPYEQYF; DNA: TGTGCCACCAGCAGAGGACTAGCGGACCCCTACGAGCAGTACTTC
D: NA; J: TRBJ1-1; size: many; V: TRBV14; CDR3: CASSQEGGLNTEAFF; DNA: TGTGCCAGCAGCCAAGAAGGGGGATTGAACACTGAAGCTTTCTTT
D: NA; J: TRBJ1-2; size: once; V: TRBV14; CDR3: CASSPGLAGTNYGYTF; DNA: TGTGCCAGCAGCCCCGGACTAGCGGGAACTAACTATGGCTACACCTTC
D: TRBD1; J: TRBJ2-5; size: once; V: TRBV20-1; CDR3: CSADRTGLGQETQYF; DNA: TGCAGTGCTGATCGGACAGGGCTAGGGCAAGAGACCCAGTACTTC
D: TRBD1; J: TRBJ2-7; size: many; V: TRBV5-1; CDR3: CASSPGTGGSYEQYF; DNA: TGCGCCAGCAGCCCCGGGACAGGGGGCTCCTACGAGCAGTACTTC
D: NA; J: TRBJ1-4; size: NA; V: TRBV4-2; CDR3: CASSQVANEKLFF; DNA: TGTGCCAGCAGCCAAGTGGCTAATGAAAAACTGTTTTTT
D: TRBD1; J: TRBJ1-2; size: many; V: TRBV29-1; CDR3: CSSRQGDYGYTF; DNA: TGCAGCTCAAGACAGGGGGATTATGGCTACACCTTC
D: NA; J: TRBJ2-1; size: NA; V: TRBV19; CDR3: CASSIDRRTYNEQFF; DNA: TGTGCCAGTAGTATCGACAGGAGAACCTACAATGAGCAGTTCTTC
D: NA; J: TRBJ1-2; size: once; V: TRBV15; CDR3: CATSREPGAGYTF; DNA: TGTGCCACCAGCAGAGAACCGGGGGCTGGCTACACCTTC
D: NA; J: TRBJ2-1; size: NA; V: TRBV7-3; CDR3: CASSSFPRGNEQFF; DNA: TGTGCCAGCAGCTCCTTCCCCCGCGGGAATGAGCAGTTCTTC
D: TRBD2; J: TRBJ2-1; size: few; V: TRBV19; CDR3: CASSIRREVNDNEQFF; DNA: TGTGCCAGTAGTATAAGGCGGGAGGTAAACGACAATGAGCAGTTCTTC
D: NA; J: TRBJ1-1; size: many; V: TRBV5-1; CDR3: CASSLEGLEAFF; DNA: TGCGCCAGCAGCTTGGAGGGACTCGAAGCTTTCTTT
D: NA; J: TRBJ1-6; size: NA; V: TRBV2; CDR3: CASRIGRYQPLHF; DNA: TGTGCCAGCAGGATTGGACGGTATCAGCCCCTCCACTTT
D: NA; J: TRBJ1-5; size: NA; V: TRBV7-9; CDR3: CASSSTATSTGLDQPQHF; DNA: TGTGCCAGCAGTTCTACCGCAACCTCAACAGGGCTGGATCAGCCCCAGCATTTT
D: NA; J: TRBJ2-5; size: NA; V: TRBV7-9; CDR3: CASSVAGPYQETQYF; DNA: TGTGCCAGCAGCGTTGCGGGGCCGTACCAAGAGACCCAGTACTTC
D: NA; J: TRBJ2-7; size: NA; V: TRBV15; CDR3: CATSSRDITYEQYF; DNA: TGTGCCACCAGCAGTCGGGACATTACCTACGAGCAGTACTTC
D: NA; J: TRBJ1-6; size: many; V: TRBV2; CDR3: CASSERVHSYNSPLHF; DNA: TGTGCCAGCAGTGAACGGGTACACTCCTATAATTCACCCCTCCACTTT
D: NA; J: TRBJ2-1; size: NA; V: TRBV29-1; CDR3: CSVLRDPQQFF; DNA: TGCAGCGTTCTCCGTGATCCGCAGCAGTTCTTC
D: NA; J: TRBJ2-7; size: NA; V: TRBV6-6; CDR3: CASNVTPSSYEQYF; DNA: TGTGCCAGCAATGTCACCCCTAGCTCCTACGAGCAGTACTTC
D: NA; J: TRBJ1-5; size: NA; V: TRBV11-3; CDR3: CASSLEGSKEPQHF; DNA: TGTGCCAGCAGCTTAGAGGGGAGTAAGGAACCCCAGCATTTT
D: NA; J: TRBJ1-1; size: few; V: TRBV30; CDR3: CAWSVRGRTEAFF; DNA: TGTGCCTGGAGTGTTCGGGGGCGAACTGAAGCTTTCTTT
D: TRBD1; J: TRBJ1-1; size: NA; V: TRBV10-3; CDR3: CAISESQTGEAFF; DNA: TGTGCCATCAGTGAGTCCCAGACAGGGGAAGCTTTCTTT
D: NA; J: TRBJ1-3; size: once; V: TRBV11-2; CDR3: CASSLGFGSSSGSTIYF; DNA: TGTGCCAGCAGCTTGGGGTTTGGGAGCAGCTCTGGAAGCACCATATATTTT
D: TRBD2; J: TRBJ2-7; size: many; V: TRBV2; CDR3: CASSALGREASYEQYF; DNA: TGTGCCAGCAGTGCCCTCGGGCGGGAGGCAAGCTACGAGCAGTACTTC
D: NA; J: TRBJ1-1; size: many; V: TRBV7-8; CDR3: CASGPRWSMNTEAFF; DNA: TGTGCCAGCGGCCCCCGTTGGAGCATGAACACTGAAGCTTTCTTT
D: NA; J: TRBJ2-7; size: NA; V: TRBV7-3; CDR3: CASSLMDGSSWEQYF; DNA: TGTGCCAGCAGCTTAATGGACGGATCTAGCTGGGAGCAGTACTTC
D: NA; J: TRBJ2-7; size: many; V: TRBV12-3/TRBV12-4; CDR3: CASSLNGRYEQYF; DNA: TGTGCCAGCAGTTTAAACGGGAGATACGAGCAGTACTTC
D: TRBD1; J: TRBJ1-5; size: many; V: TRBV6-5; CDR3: CASSYGSGGNQPQHF; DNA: TGTGCCAGCAGTTACGGGTCAGGGGGTAATCAGCCCCAGCATTTT
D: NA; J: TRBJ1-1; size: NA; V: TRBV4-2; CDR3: CASSQDLGATEAFF; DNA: TGTGCCAGCAGCCAAGATCTGGGCGCTACTGAAGCTTTCTTT
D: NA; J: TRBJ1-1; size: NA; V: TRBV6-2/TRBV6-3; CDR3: CASSLPGDRTEAFF; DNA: TGTGCCAGCAGCCTTCCTGGGGACCGCACTGAAGCTTTCTTT
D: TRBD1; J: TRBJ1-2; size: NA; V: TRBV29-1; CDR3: CSVVGTGYGYTF; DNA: TGCAGCGTGGTCGGGACAGGATATGGCTACACCTTC
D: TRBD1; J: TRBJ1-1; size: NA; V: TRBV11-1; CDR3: CASSAGTGILETFF; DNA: TGTGCCAGCAGCGCCGGGACAGGCATTTTAGAGACTTTCTTT
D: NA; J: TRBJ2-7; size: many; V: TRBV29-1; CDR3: CSAVTAYEQYF; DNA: TGCAGCGCCGTGACGGCGTACGAGCAGTACTTC
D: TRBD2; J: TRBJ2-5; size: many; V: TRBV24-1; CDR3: CATSDPLPGGETQYF; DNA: TGTGCCACCAGTGATCCTCTCCCGGGAGGAGAGACCCAGTACTTC
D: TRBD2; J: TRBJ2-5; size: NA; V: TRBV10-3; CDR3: CAISVSSGRKKTQYF; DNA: TGTGCCATCAGTGTGTCTAGCGGGAGGAAGAAGACCCAGTACTTC
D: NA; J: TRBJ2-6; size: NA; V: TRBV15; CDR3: CATGAGASGANVLTF; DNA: TGTGCCACCGGGGCAGGGGCCTCTGGGGCCAACGTCCTGACTTTC
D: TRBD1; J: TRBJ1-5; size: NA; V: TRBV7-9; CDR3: CASSFVGQHQPQHF; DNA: TGTGCCAGCAGCTTCGTGGGACAGCATCAGCCCCAGCATTTT